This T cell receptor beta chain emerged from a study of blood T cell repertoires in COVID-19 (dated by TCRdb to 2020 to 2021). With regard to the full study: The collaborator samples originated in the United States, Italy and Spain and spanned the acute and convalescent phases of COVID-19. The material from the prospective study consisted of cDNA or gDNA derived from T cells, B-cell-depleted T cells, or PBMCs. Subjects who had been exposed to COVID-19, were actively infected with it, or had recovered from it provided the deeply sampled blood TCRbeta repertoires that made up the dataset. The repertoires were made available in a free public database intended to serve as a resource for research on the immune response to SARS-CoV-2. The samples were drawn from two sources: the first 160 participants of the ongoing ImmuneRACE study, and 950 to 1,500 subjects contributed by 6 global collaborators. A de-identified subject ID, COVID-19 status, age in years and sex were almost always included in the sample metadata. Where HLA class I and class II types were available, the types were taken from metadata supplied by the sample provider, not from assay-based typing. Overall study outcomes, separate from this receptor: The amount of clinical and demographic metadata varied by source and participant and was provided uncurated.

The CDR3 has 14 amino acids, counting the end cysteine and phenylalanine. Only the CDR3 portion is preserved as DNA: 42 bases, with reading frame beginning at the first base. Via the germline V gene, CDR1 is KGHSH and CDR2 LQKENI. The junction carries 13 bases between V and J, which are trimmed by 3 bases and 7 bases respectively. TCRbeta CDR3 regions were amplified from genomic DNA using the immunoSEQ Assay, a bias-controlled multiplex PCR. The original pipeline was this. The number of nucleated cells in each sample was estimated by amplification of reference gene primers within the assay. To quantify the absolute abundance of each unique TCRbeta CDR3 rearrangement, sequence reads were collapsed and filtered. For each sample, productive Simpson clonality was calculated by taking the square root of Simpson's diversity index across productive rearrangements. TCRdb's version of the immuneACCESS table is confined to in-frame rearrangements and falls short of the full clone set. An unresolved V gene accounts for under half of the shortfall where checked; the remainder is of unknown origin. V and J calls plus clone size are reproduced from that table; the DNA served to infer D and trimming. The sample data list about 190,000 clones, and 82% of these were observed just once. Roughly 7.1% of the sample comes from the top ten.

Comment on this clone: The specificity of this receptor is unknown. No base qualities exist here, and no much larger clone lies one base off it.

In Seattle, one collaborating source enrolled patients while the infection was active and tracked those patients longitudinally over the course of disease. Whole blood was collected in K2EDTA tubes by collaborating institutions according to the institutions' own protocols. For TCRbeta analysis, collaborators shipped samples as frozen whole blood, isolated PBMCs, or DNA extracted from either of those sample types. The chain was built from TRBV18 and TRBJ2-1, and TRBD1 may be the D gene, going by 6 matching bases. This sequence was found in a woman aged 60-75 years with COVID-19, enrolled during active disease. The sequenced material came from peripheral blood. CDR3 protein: CASSPGSGVNEQFF. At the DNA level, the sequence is TGTGCCAGCTCACCGGGTTCAGGGGTAAATGAGCAGTTCTTC. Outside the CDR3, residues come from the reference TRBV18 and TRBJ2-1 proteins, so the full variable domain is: NAGVMQNPRHLVRRRGQEARLRCSPMKGHSHVYWYRQLPEEGLKFMVYLQKENIIDESGMPKERFSAEFPKEGPSILRIQQVVRGDSAAYFCASSPGSGVNEQFFGPGTRLTVL.